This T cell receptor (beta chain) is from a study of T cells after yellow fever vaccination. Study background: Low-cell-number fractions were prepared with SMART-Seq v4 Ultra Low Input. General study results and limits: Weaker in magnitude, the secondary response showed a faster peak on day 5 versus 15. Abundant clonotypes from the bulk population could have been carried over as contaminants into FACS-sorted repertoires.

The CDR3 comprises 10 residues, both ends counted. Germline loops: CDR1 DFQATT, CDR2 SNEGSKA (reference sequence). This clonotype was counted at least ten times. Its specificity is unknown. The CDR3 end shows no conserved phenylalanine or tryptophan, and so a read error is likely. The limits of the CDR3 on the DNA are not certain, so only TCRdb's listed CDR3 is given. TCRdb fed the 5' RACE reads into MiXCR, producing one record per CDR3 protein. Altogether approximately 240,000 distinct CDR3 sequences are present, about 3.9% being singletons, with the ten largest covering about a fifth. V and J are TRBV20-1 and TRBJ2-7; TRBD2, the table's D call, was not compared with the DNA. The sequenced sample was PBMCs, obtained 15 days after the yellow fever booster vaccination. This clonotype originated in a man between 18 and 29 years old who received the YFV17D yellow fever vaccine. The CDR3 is CSARVGGGTL.